What follows are 19 T cell receptor beta chains derived from one specimen sequenced in a study of shared clonotypes between healthy human individuals. TCRdb's table, derived via immunoSEQ multiplex PCR, lists solely in-frame clones and lacks some. The sample holds 1 million to 1.3 million clones; around 82% are singletons and the top ten take roughly 0.61%. Sequenced input: memory CD4+ T cells from PBMCs. Subset specified: CD45RA-negative fraction. Receptor source: a man between 18 and 29 years old in good health. Some clones in this sample may be carry-over from other donors' samples.

The DNA for the CDR3 is TGTGCCAGCAGCTTACAGGGTACCACTGAAGCTTTCTTT. It specifies CASSLQGTTEAFF. The J gene is TRBJ1-1, the V gene TRBV7-9; D possibly corresponds to TRBD1 (5 bases). In germline, CDR1 is SEHNR, CDR2 FQNEAQ (reference sequence). The CDR3 contains 13 residues. V lost 2 bases, J lost 4 bases, and 8 bases lay in between.

The chain recombines TRBV28 with TRBJ2-7; TRBD2 matches at 9 bases. With V trimmed by 8 bases and J by 3 bases, 5 bases remained unmatched. This CDR3 has 13 residues. Germline loops: CDR1 MDHEN, CDR2 SYDVKM. The DNA of the CDR3 is TGTGCCAGCCAAGCGGGAGGCTACTACGAGCAGTACTTC. The encoded protein is CASQAGGYYEQYF.

This clone was picked up many times. The chain recombines TRBV30 with TRBJ2-5; unclear D gene. Deletions cut 3 bases from V and 2 bases from J, with 4 bases between. Germline V gives CDR1 GTSNPN, CDR2 SVGIG (reference sequence). The CDR3 totals 11 residues. The CDR3 reads CAWRSQETQYF. For the CDR3, the DNA is TGTGCCTGGAGGTCTCAAGAGACCCAGTACTTC.

This chain connects TRBV25-1 to TRBJ1-5; D is unresolved. Germline V gene lookup returns CDR1 MGHDK and CDR2 SYGVNS. Trimming shortened V by 2 bases and J by 5 bases, and 4 bases separated the two germline ends. This CDR3 region has 12 residues. The DNA for the CDR3 is TGTGCCAGCAGTGAAGGGTATCAGCCCCAGCATTTT. It is translated as CASSEGYQPQHF.

There are a few counts of this clone. The chain links TRBV7-8 to TRBJ2-1, with 11 bases that match TRBD2. The CDR3 runs 16 residues. CDR1 is SGHVS, CDR2 FQNEAQ, per germline. The ends lost 5 bases at V and 4 bases at J; junction bases unmatched: 7. CDR3 sequence reads: CASSPETSGKYNEQFF. The CDR3 bases are TGTGCCAGCAGCCCCGAGACTAGCGGGAAGTACAATGAGCAGTTCTTC.

Here the CDR3 reads CASSPGTGSDTIYF. The CDR3 nucleotides are TGTGCCAGCAGCCCAGGGACAGGGTCGGACACCATATATTTT. The chain couples TRBV7-2 to TRBJ1-3; 9 nucleotides line up with TRBD1. The CDR3 runs to 14 residues. V was pared by 5 bases and J by 8 bases, with 7 bases of the junction left unmatched. Per the germline V gene, CDR1 is SGHTA and CDR2 is FQGNSA.

The chain links TRBV10-3 to TRBJ1-1; TRBD1 aligns across 8 bases. The CDR3 is 13 amino acids. Per germline, CDR1 ENHRY and CDR2 SYGVKD. J gave up 11 bases and V 5 bases, and 10 bases lay outside the gene matches. The CDR3 protein is CAISPPGQAVAFF. DNA for the CDR3: TGTGCCATCAGTCCCCCGGGACAGGCTGTGGCTTTCTTT.

J is TRBJ2-1 and V is TRBV11-3; D call uncertain. The CDR3 totals 15 residues. V dropped 1 base and J dropped 8 bases, with 15 bases sitting between them. Germline lookup yields CDR1 SGHNT and CDR2 YENEEA. The CDR3 nucleotides are TGTGCCAGCAGCTTAGTGGGTGTAGGCGAGGATGAGCAGTTCTTC. Protein product: CASSLVGVGEDEQFF.

Remarks on this clone: This may arise from a read error, as a much more abundant clone is one base away. This sample includes further DNA sequences coding for the same CDR3. This chain uses TRBV11-2 with TRBJ1-1; maybe TRBD1 (5 bases). This CDR3 is 14 amino acids long. Germline CDR1 reads SGHAT; CDR2 reads FQNNGV. Here the CDR3 DNA reads TGCGCCAGCAGCTTTGTAGGGGCGAACACTGAAGCTTTCTTT. This encodes CASSFVGANTEAFF.

About this clone itself: A much bigger clone sits one base away, suggesting this may be a read error. V and J are TRBV7-2 and TRBJ2-2, with D uncertain. V lost 3 bases to trimming and J lost 2 bases, with 1 base between them. Germline CDR1 SGHTA, CDR2 FQGNSA. The CDR3 runs 12 residues. CDR3 in amino acids: CASSFNTGELFF. CDR3 DNA: TGTGCCAGCAGCTTCAACACCGGGGAGCTGTTTTTT.

This clone was seen ten or more times. At the DNA level, this CDR3 is encoded by other sequences in the same sample as well. J is TRBJ2-4 and V is TRBV30; D not certain. CDR1 is GTSNPN, CDR2 SVGIG, per germline (reference sequence). This CDR3 contains 13 residues. V was pared by 0 bases and J by 7 bases, with 10 bases between. The CDR3 sequence is CAWSVSGRNIQYF. The DNA for the CDR3 is TGTGCCTGGAGTGTCTCCGGAAGGAACATTCAGTACTTC.

A note on this clone: Other DNA sequences in the same sample also yield this CDR3. The V and J genes are TRBV9 and TRBJ2-5; D remains ambiguous. This CDR3 comprises 13 residues. CDR1 and CDR2 (germline): SGDLS, YYNGEE. V was cut by 0 bases and J by 2 bases, with 5 bases left in between. CDR3 DNA: TGTGCCAGCAGCGTAGCTCCACAAGAGACCCAGTACTTC. Amino acids: CASSVAPQETQYF.

This chain connects TRBV11-2 to TRBJ2-7; TRBD2 aligns across 8 bases. Germline lookup yields CDR1 SGHAT and CDR2 FQNNGV. Unmatched junction bases numbered 7, after V lost 3 bases and J lost 0 bases. This CDR3 has 16 amino acids. The CDR3 sequence: CASSLYSGTSSYEQYF. The DNA for the CDR3 is TGTGCCAGCAGCTTGTATAGCGGGACTAGCTCCTACGAGCAGTACTTC.

Regarding this clone: Relative to the germline gene, one junction end is altered; a read error may explain this. J is TRBJ2-2 and V is TRBV6-1; perhaps D is TRBD1 or TRBD2 (5 bases each). The CDR3 has 15 residues. Germline V gene data show CDR1 as MNHNS and CDR2 as SASEGT. Written as DNA, the CDR3 is TGTGCCAGGAGCCCCGGTGGGGGATCCGCGAGGGGAGCTGTTTTT. Protein product: CARSPGGGSARGAVF.

The rearrangement links TRBV4-3 to TRBJ1-5; D gene uncertain. V was clipped by 1 base and J by 3 bases, with 10 bases between them. CDR3 length: 15 amino acids. Germline values: CDR1 LGHNA, CDR2 YSLEER. The CDR3 protein is CASSQGVGFNQPQHF. Written as DNA, the CDR3 is TGCGCCAGCAGCCAAGGGGTGGGGTTCAATCAGCCCCAGCATTTT.

The rearrangement uses TRBV2 and TRBJ2-5; TRBD2 aligns across 12 bases. Germline V gene sequence: CDR1 SNHLY, CDR2 FYNNEI. The CDR3 spans 17 residues. V trimming: 1 base; J trimming: 6 bases; junction bases outside the gene matches: 9. CDR3 coding DNA: TGTGCCAGCAGTGAAGGCGCCTCCGGGACTAGCGGGCAGACCCAGTACTTC. Protein sequence: CASSEGASGTSGQTQYF.

V is TRBV18 and J is TRBJ1-2, with 7 positions matching TRBD1. Germline lookup yields CDR1 KGHSH and CDR2 LQKENI. J was trimmed by 4 bases and V by 6 bases; bases with no gene match: 8. The CDR3 is 14 residues long. The chain's CDR3 is CASSPGQKPYGYTF. The CDR3 DNA follows: TGTGCCAGCTCCCCGGGACAGAAACCCTATGGCTACACCTTC.

V is TRBV28 and J is TRBJ1-2, with TRBD1 identical over 10 bases. The trim removed 5 bases at V and 6 bases at J, leaving 6 bases unmatched. Germline V gives CDR1 MDHEN, CDR2 SYDVKM. This CDR3 region has 14 residues. This CDR3 is CASSVPGTGDGYTF. The CDR3 nucleotides are TGTGCCAGCAGTGTACCCGGGACAGGGGATGGCTACACCTTC.

This chain links TRBV7-2 with TRBJ2-5; TRBD2 matches 9 bases. With V trimmed by 5 bases and J by 5 bases, 15 bases remained unmatched. The CDR3 covers 17 residues. Germline assignment: CDR1 SGHTA and CDR2 FQGNSA. Written as DNA, the CDR3 is TGTGCCAGCAGCCCCCCCCGGGCGGGAGGGGTTGGGGAGACCCAGTACTTC. Amino acids: CASSPPRAGGVGETQYF.